This paragraph covers one T cell receptor beta chain sequence. Its antigen remains unidentified. A much larger clone is a single base away; this may be a read error. The CDR3, cysteine through phenylalanine, is 15 amino acids long. Only the CDR3 part of the read is kept: 45 bases, read in frame from the first base. CDR1 and CDR2 are drawn from the germline V gene (reference sequence): SSHAT, FNYEAQ. The library was built by means of 5' RACE. Sequencing used an Illumina HiSeq 2500. The second PCR ran for roughly 7 to 12 cycles and used a J-beta primer mix along with a sample-barcoded 5' primer. Each TCR beta cDNA molecule received a unique molecular identifier from a template-switch 5' adaptor carrying 12 random nucleotides. Each sample yielded at least 3 million CDR3-containing paired-end reads. First-strand cDNA synthesis was performed from all RNA using the Mint cDNA synthesis kit, with priming by a TRBC-specific oligonucleotide. Following uracil-DNA glycosylase treatment, all cDNA underwent a first 18-cycle PCR with the universal primers M1SS and BC2_uni_R. The source study handled its data this way. Normalization of each sample was performed by random selection of 1 million high-quality reads, each carrying a distinct molecular identifier. Instead of being binned into consensus sequences, reads that shared molecular identifiers were thrown out. MiTCR, set to a Q25 quality threshold and the strictest error-elimination algorithm, was used for CDR3 identification, clonotype clustering and error correction. A nonparametric unseen species model with Euler transformation was used to estimate a lower bound on total TCR beta diversity. The public sequencing data were trimmed at Q25 with fastp and processed into clonotypes with MiXCR by TCRdb, which kept only in-frame beta chains. One record per CDR3 amino acid sequence lists the most common genes and DNA. The V and J calls here are based on TCRdb, not the publication. This sample comprises about 730,000 distinct CDR3 sequences, roughly 44% of them detected only once. About 20% of the sample comes from the top ten.

This entry is derived from a study of blood T cells in healthy people across ages (dated by TCRdb to the mid-2010s). General notes on the study: In model experiments, template switching captured about one uniquely barcoded TCR beta cDNA molecule for every two T cells. Using deep sequencing normalized with unique cDNA molecular identifiers, the study measured how TCR beta repertoire diversity changes with age. The donors were divided into four age groups: young (average approximately 17 years), middle-aged (about 40), aged (approximately 62) and long-lived (about 90). To avoid experimental bias, donors of different ages were distributed randomly across sequencing lanes. Two additional independent replicas of 1 million unique cDNA reads from the same blood draw were analyzed for two donors (one aged 18 to 30 and one aged 80 or older).

Systemically healthy Caucasian individuals from Russia, some 36 in total and aged about 6 to 90 years, were included as donors. Each donor gave 9 to 10 milliliters of peripheral blood, collected into EDTA-treated Vacutainer tubes. Ficoll-Paque density-gradient centrifugation was used to isolate PBMCs, with at least 7 million per sample. Total RNA, at least 5 micrograms per sample, was extracted from PBMCs with Trizol reagent. Naive CD45RAhigh/CD27high T cell percentages were measured by flow cytometry on a PBMC aliquot from every donor. Overall study outcomes, separate from this receptor: Compared with the aged group, the long-lived group had more naive CD4+ T cells, fewer expanded clones and increased TCR diversity, suggesting age selection. The CMV infection status of donors was not known, potentially confounding age-related changes in expanded clonotypes. The percentage of naive T cells measured by flow cytometry correlated strongly with observed TCR beta diversity. Because profiling used bulk unsorted PBMCs, naive and antigen-experienced compartments could not be compared conclusively. Estimates of total diversity based on one million sequenced T cells were regarded as lower bounds and as underestimates. As age increased, observed TCR beta diversity per million T cells dropped in a roughly linear way, and a significant reduction was already evident by age 40.

The sequence was obtained from a woman aged 55 to 70 in good health. This chain is built from TRBV7-7 and TRBJ2-1; the best D guess is TRBD2, with 6 bases matching. Sequencing input: blood. CDR3 sequence: CASSSGAGLSNEQFF. The nucleotides read TGTGCTAGCAGCTCCGGCGCGGGACTTAGCAATGAGCAGTTCTTC. Reference TRBV7-7 and TRBJ2-1 proteins supply the regions before and after the CDR3; the full variable domain is: GAGVSQSPRYKVTKRGQDVTLRCDPISSHATLYWYQQALGQGPEFLTYFNYEAQPDKSGLPSDRFSAERPEGSISTLTIQRTEQRDSAMYRCASSSGAGLSNEQFFGPGTRLTVL.